This TCR beta chain is drawn from a study of shared clonotypes between healthy human individuals. Study results and caveats: Few donors limited the genetic and exposure-history diversity represented.

This CDR3 has 14 residues. Germline assignment: CDR1 SGHTA and CDR2 FQGTGA. Trimming took 2 bases from V and 5 from J; bases not matched to a gene: 5. In regard to this clone: Its antigen remains unidentified.

Here immunoSEQ multiplex PCR was the method, and the copy in TCRdb shows in-frame clones only, minus some. The sample lists about 2.4 million clones, approximately 93% occurring once. This chain joins TRBV7-3 and TRBJ1-2, with 7 bases aligning to TRBD1. Specimen: naive CD4+ T cells from PBMCs. Subset defined: CD45RA+ positively selected. The receptor comes from a man aged 18 to 30 in good health. Some clones in this sample may be carry-over from other donors' samples. CDR3 protein: CASSLSRDSYGYTF. The CDR3 coding sequence is TGTGCCAGCAGCTTATCTAGGGACAGTTATGGCTACACCTTC.